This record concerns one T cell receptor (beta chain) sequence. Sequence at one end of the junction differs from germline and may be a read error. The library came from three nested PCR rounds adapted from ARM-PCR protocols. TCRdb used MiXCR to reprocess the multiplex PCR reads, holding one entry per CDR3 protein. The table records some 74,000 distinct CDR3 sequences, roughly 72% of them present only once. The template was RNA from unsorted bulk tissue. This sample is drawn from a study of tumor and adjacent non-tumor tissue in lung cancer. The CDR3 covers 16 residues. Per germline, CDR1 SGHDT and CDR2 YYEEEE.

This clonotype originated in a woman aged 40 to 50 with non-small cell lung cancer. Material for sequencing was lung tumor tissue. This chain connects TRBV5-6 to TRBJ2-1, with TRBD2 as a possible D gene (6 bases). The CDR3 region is CVSSPPWGVVGNEQLF. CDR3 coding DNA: TGTGTCAGCAGCCCGCCCTGGGGGGTTGTTGGCAATGAGCAGCTCTTC.